This TCR beta chain was recorded in a study of shared clonotypes between healthy human individuals. The V end lost 8 bases, the J end lost 0 bases, and 14 bases lay between the germline ends. Germline assignment: CDR1 SNHLY and CDR2 FYNNEI. The CDR3 loop spans 16 amino acids. Sequenced by immunoSEQ multiplex PCR; TCRdb stores in-frame clones only, minus some. The sample includes 2 million to 3 million clones, 80% to 95% seen only once; the top ten take more than 0.35%. The specimen sequenced was naive CD4+ T cells from PBMCs. As for subset: CD45RA+ positively selected. The chain employs TRBV2 and TRBJ2-6; possibly TRBD1 for D (5 bases). The clonotype originates from a man in his late teens or twenties in good health. Some clones in this sample may be carry-over from other donors' samples. The CDR3 DNA sequence: TGTGCCAGCCGGAAGGGGCCCAGCTCTGGGGCCAACGTCCTGACTTTC. Translated, it gives CASRKGPSSGANVLTF.